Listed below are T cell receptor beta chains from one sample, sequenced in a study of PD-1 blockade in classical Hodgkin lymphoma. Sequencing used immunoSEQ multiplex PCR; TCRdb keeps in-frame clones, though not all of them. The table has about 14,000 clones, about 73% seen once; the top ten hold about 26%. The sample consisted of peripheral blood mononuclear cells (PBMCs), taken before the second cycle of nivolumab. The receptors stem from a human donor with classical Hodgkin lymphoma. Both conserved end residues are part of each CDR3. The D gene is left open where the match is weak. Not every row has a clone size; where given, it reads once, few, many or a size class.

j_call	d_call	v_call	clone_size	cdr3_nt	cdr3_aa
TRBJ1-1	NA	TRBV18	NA	TGTGCCAGCTCACCTCAGGGTGGCGGGACTGAAGCTTTCTTT	CASSPQGGGTEAFF
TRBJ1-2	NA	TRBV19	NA	TGTGCCAGTAGTATTGCCGTGTCCCTCTTCTATGGCTACACCTTC	CASSIAVSLFYGYTF
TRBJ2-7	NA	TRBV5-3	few	TGTGCCAGACAGGCCCGGACCTGCTACGAGCAGTACTTC	CARQARTCYEQYF
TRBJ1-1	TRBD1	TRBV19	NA	TGTGCCAGTAGCATACAGGGGGCGCAAACTGAAGCTTTCTTT	CASSIQGAQTEAFF
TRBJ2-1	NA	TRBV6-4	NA	TGTGCCAGCAGTTACGGCCGGGTTGAGCAGTTCTTC	CASSYGRVEQFF
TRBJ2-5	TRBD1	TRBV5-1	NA	TGCGCCAGCAGCTTGGATGTTGGGACAGGGGGAGAGACCCAGTACTTC	CASSLDVGTGGETQYF
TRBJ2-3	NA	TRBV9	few	TGTGCCAGCAGAGCCAGGGAGGGGGGCACAGATACGCAGTATTTT	CASRAREGGTDTQYF
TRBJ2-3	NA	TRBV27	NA	TGTGCCAGCAGTCCCCTCCGCGGCACAGATACGCAGTATTTT	CASSPLRGTDTQYF
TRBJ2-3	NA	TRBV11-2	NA	TGTGCCAGCACCGTAACTACTAGCACAGATACGCAGTATTTT	CASTVTTSTDTQYF
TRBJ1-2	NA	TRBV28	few	TGTGCCAGCAGTCCAGGACAGTATGGCTACACCTTC	CASSPGQYGYTF
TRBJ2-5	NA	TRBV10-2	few	TGCGCCAGCAGTAAGGCGGCGCGAGAGACCCAGTACTTC	CASSKAARETQYF
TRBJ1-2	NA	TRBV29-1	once	TGCAGCGTTGTCAACAAGAACTATGGCTACACCTTC	CSVVNKNYGYTF
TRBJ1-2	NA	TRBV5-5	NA	TGTGCCAGCAGCTTGTTCGTGGGACCTGGCTACACCTTC	CASSLFVGPGYTF
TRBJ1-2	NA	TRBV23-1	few	TGCGCCAGCAGTCAACAGGGGTCCAATGGCTACACCTTC	CASSQQGSNGYTF
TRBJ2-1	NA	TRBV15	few	TGTGCCACCAGTCCCGTTGGGGAATACAATGAGCAGTTCTTC	CATSPVGEYNEQFF
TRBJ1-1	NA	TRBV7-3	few	TGTGCCAGCAGCCCCGGGACACCGAACACTGAAGCTTTCTTT	CASSPGTPNTEAFF
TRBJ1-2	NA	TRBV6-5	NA	TGTGCCAGCAGCCGGGACAATACTAACTATGGCTACACCTTC	CASSRDNTNYGYTF
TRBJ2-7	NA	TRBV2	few	TGTGCCAGCAGTGAGACAGCCTACGAGCAGTACTTC	CASSETAYEQYF
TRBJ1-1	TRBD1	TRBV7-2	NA	TGTGCCAGCAAAATCCAGGCCCAGGGGGGCACTGAAGCTTTCTTT	CASKIQAQGGTEAFF
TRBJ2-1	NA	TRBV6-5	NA	TGTGCCAGCAGTTACTTGGGCTCCTACAATGAGCAGTTCTTC	CASSYLGSYNEQFF